This T cell receptor (beta chain) was captured in a study of chemoradiotherapy in HPV16-positive cancers. Turning to the study itself: Two HPV16-positive patients' cells yielded candidate HPV-specific clones and common motifs.

The junction had 11 bases not matched to a gene; V was cut back by 4 bases and J by 6 bases. The germline gives CDR1 SGDLS, CDR2 YYNGEE. This CDR3 has 15 residues. Clones were read by immunoSEQ multiplex PCR, and TCRdb kept only the in-frame ones, dropping some. This table holds approximately 10,000 clones, around 80% found once. This specimen was acquired from a patient who underwent chemoradiotherapy. The clonotype was recovered from a human donor with HPV-associated anogenital cancer. The chain carries TRBV9 and TRBJ1-1; 8 bases map to TRBD1. The CDR3 loop is CASSMSDRVRAEAFF. The DNA for the CDR3 is TGTGCCAGCAGCATGTCGGACAGGGTTAGAGCTGAAGCTTTCTTT.